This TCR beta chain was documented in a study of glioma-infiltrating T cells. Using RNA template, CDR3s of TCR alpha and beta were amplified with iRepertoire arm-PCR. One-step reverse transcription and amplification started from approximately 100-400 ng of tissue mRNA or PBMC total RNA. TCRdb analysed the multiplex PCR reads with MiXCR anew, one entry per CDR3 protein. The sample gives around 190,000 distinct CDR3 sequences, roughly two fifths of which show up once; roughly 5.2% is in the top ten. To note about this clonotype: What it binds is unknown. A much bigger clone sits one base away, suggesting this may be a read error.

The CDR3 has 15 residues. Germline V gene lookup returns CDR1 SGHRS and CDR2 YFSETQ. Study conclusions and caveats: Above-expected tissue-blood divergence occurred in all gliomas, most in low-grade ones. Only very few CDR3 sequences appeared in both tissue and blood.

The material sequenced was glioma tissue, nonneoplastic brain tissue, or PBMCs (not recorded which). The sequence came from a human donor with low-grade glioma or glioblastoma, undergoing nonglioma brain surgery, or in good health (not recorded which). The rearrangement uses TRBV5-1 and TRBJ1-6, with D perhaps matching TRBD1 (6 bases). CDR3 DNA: TGCGCCAGCAGCTTGGAGTCAGGGGATAATTCACCCCTCAACTTT. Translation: CASSLESGDNSPLNF.